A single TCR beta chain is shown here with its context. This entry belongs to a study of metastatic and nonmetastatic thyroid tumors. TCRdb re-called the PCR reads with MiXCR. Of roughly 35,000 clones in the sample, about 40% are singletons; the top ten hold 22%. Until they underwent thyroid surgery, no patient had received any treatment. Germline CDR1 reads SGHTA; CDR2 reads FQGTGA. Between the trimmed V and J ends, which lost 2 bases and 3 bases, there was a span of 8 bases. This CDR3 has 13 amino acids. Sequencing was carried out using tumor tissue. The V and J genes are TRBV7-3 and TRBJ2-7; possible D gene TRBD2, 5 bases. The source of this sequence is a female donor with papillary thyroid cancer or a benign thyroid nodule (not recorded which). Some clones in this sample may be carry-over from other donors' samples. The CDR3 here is CASSLAADYEQYF. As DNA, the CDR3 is TGTGCCAGCAGCTTAGCAGCGGACTACGAGCAGTACTTC.